This T cell receptor (beta chain) is drawn from a study of beta chain features in type 1 diabetes. Study results and limitations: Within each of all four CD4+ subsets, Type 1 diabetes patients had TCRB CDR3s that were moderately but significantly shorter. VDJ junctions from patients with type 1 diabetes contained fewer insertions and more deletions.

Expressed TCRB transcripts were sequenced, since all the RNA that had been isolated was reverse transcribed. Assay used: immunoSEQ multiplex PCR; TCRdb lists only in-frame clones, some missing. Of around 53,000 clones detected, 55% to 75% appear once; the ten largest clones hold around 0.29%. In regard to this clone: Its antigen is unknown.

The CDR3 runs 14 residues. V was cut by 4 bases and J by 1 base, with 9 bases left in between. Germline CDR1 is SNHLY and CDR2 is FYNNEI. This receptor was obtained from a woman aged 25 to 45 with type 1 diabetes. This rearrangement joins TRBV2 to TRBJ2-3, with D uncertain. What was sequenced was stem cell memory CD4+ T cells from blood. The CDR3 sequence is CASSGVQGTDTQYF. The DNA of the CDR3 is TGTGCCAGCAGTGGGGTCCAGGGCACAGATACGCAGTATTTT.